The rows below give T cell receptor beta chains drawn from one sample of a study of blood T cells in healthy people across ages. A single record per CDR3 protein comes from TCRdb applying MiXCR to the 5' RACE reads. The top ten clones hold about 32% of a sample with hundreds of thousands of distinct CDR3 sequences, around 41% of them seen once. The sequencing sample was made of blood. The receptors derive from an elderly man in good health. Both conserved end residues are part of each CDR3. A D gene is named only where the DNA matches it firmly. Clone size is stated in some rows and not others, as once, few, many or a class when expanded.

j_call: TRBJ2-3
d_call: NA
v_call: TRBV19
clone_size: once
cdr3_aa: CASSKQGFGDTQYF
cdr3_nt: TGTGCCAGTAGTAAACAGGGTTTCGGAGATACGCAGTATTTT

j_call: TRBJ2-1
d_call: NA
v_call: TRBV6-6
clone_size: NA
cdr3_aa: CASSPRRQTSYNEQFF
cdr3_nt: TGTGCCAGCAGCCCCCGTCGACAGACCTCCTACAATGAGCAGTTCTTC

j_call: TRBJ2-4
d_call: TRBD1
v_call: TRBV6-1
clone_size: NA
cdr3_aa: CAGSEQDRGPKNIQYF
cdr3_nt: TGTGCCGGCAGTGAACAGGACAGGGGGCCCAAAAACATTCAGTACTTC

j_call: TRBJ2-5
d_call: NA
v_call: TRBV7-2
clone_size: few
cdr3_aa: CASSLALGGGVQETQYF
cdr3_nt: TGTGCCAGCAGCTTAGCGTTAGGGGGCGGGGTTCAAGAGACCCAGTACTTC

j_call: TRBJ2-7
d_call: NA
v_call: TRBV7-8
clone_size: many
cdr3_aa: CASSLEGFEQYF
cdr3_nt: TGTGCCAGCAGCTTAGAAGGTTTCGAGCAGTACTTC

j_call: TRBJ2-1
d_call: NA
v_call: TRBV2
clone_size: NA
cdr3_aa: CASRWDPNNEQFF
cdr3_nt: TGTGCCAGCAGATGGGACCCCAACAATGAGCAGTTCTTC

j_call: TRBJ2-7
d_call: NA
v_call: TRBV2
clone_size: NA
cdr3_aa: CASREGAQGPYEQYF
cdr3_nt: TGTGCCAGCAGGGAAGGGGCGCAGGGACCCTACGAGCAGTACTTC

j_call: TRBJ1-2
d_call: TRBD1
v_call: TRBV5-1
clone_size: NA
cdr3_aa: CASKGGSSYGYTF
cdr3_nt: TGCGCGAGCAAAGGGGGCTCCAGCTATGGCTACACCTTC

j_call: TRBJ2-5
d_call: TRBD2
v_call: TRBV11-2
clone_size: few
cdr3_aa: CASSPHPGGKETQYF
cdr3_nt: TGTGCCAGCAGCCCCCACCCGGGGGGAAAAGAGACCCAGTACTTC

j_call: TRBJ2-7
d_call: NA
v_call: TRBV28
clone_size: NA
cdr3_aa: CASSLADGPYEQYF
cdr3_nt: TGTGCCAGCAGTTTAGCCGACGGCCCCTACGAGCAGTACTTC

j_call: TRBJ2-1
d_call: NA
v_call: TRBV10-3
clone_size: NA
cdr3_aa: CAISEPGTRIGNEQFF
cdr3_nt: TGTGCCATCAGTGAACCCGGGACCCGGATCGGCAATGAGCAGTTCTTC

j_call: TRBJ2-1
d_call: TRBD2
v_call: TRBV20-1
clone_size: NA
cdr3_aa: CSARPPEGGRNEQFF
cdr3_nt: TGCAGTGCTAGACCTCCGGAGGGAGGGAGAAATGAGCAGTTCTTC

j_call: TRBJ1-1
d_call: NA
v_call: TRBV7-2
clone_size: NA
cdr3_aa: CASSLAGLGDTEAFF
cdr3_nt: TGTGCCAGCAGCTTAGCAGGCCTGGGGGACACTGAAGCTTTCTTT

j_call: TRBJ1-2
d_call: NA
v_call: TRBV20-1
clone_size: few
cdr3_aa: CSAQPRGYGGYTF
cdr3_nt: TGCAGTGCGCAGCCCAGGGGTTACGGCGGCTACACCTTC

j_call: TRBJ1-5
d_call: TRBD1
v_call: TRBV6-5
clone_size: few
cdr3_aa: CASSLQKGANQPQHF
cdr3_nt: TGTGCCAGCAGCCTACAGAAGGGGGCTAATCAGCCCCAGCATTTT

j_call: TRBJ2-7
d_call: TRBD1
v_call: TRBV11-3
clone_size: NA
cdr3_aa: CASSVGQGVTYEQYF
cdr3_nt: TGTGCCAGCAGCGTGGGACAGGGAGTTACCTACGAGCAGTACTTC

j_call: TRBJ2-5
d_call: TRBD1
v_call: TRBV5-1
clone_size: many
cdr3_aa: CASSPGGRETQYF
cdr3_nt: TGCGCCAGCAGCCCAGGGGGACGGGAGACCCAGTACTTC

j_call: TRBJ2-1
d_call: TRBD1
v_call: TRBV10-1
clone_size: many
cdr3_aa: CASSWTGNEQFF
cdr3_nt: TGCGCCAGCAGTTGGACAGGCAATGAGCAGTTCTTC

j_call: TRBJ2-1
d_call: TRBD1
v_call: TRBV6-2/TRBV6-3
clone_size: NA
cdr3_aa: CATGTGSYNEQFF
cdr3_nt: TGTGCCACAGGGACAGGGTCCTACAATGAGCAGTTCTTC

j_call: TRBJ1-4
d_call: NA
v_call: TRBV7-9
clone_size: NA
cdr3_aa: CASSAGRATNEKLFF
cdr3_nt: TGTGCCAGCAGCGCGGGCAGGGCAACTAATGAAAAACTGTTTTTT

j_call: TRBJ2-3
d_call: NA
v_call: TRBV28
clone_size: NA
cdr3_aa: CASSLGTRSTDAQYF
cdr3_nt: TGTGCCAGCAGTTTGGGGACAAGGAGCACAGATGCGCAGTATTTT

j_call: TRBJ2-1
d_call: NA
v_call: TRBV29-1
clone_size: NA
cdr3_aa: CSVDGVVAEQFF
cdr3_nt: TGCAGCGTTGATGGGGTAGTGGCTGAGCAGTTCTTC

j_call: TRBJ1-3
d_call: NA
v_call: TRBV3-1
clone_size: NA
cdr3_aa: CASKLGSSGNTIYF
cdr3_nt: TGTGCCAGCAAGCTGGGGAGCTCTGGAAACACCATATATTTT

j_call: TRBJ2-1
d_call: NA
v_call: TRBV6-2/TRBV6-3
clone_size: few
cdr3_aa: CASREPSNEQFF
cdr3_nt: TGTGCCAGCCGAGAGCCTTCCAATGAGCAGTTCTTC

j_call: TRBJ2-5
d_call: TRBD2
v_call: TRBV29-1
clone_size: NA
cdr3_aa: CSVVNPLAGGDNEQYF
cdr3_nt: TGCAGCGTTGTGAATCCACTAGCGGGAGGGGACAATGAGCAGTACTTC

j_call: TRBJ1-2
d_call: NA
v_call: TRBV20-1
clone_size: NA
cdr3_aa: CSAPGQGGYGYTF
cdr3_nt: TGCAGTGCTCCCGGGCAGGGCGGCTATGGCTACACCTTC

j_call: TRBJ2-3
d_call: NA
v_call: TRBV24-1
clone_size: once
cdr3_aa: CATSDDTGRTDAQYF
cdr3_nt: TGTGCCACCAGTGACGACACGGGACGCACAGATGCGCAGTATTTT

j_call: TRBJ2-7
d_call: NA
v_call: TRBV7-9
clone_size: NA
cdr3_aa: CASSLTGFSYEQYF
cdr3_nt: TGTGCCAGCAGCTTAACCGGGTTCTCCTACGAGCAGTACTTC

j_call: TRBJ2-5
d_call: NA
v_call: TRBV2
clone_size: NA
cdr3_aa: CASTRSGTGETQYF
cdr3_nt: TGTGCCAGCACCCGATCGGGGACGGGAGAGACCCAGTACTTC

j_call: TRBJ1-1
d_call: TRBD1
v_call: TRBV10-1
clone_size: NA
cdr3_aa: CASSESGTGRTFF
cdr3_nt: TGCGCCAGCAGTGAATCCGGGACAGGGAGGACTTTCTTT

j_call: TRBJ2-5
d_call: NA
v_call: TRBV28
clone_size: once
cdr3_aa: CASSRGQVGGGQYF
cdr3_nt: TGTGCCAGCAGCCGAGGACAGGTGGGGGGCGGGCAGTACTTC

j_call: TRBJ2-4
d_call: NA
v_call: TRBV6-2/TRBV6-3
clone_size: NA
cdr3_aa: CASSYPQGLKNIQYF
cdr3_nt: TGTGCCAGCAGTTACCCCCAGGGCCTGAAAAACATTCAGTACTTC

j_call: TRBJ2-1
d_call: NA
v_call: TRBV7-2
clone_size: many
cdr3_aa: CASSLVLEQFF
cdr3_nt: TGTGCCAGCAGCTTAGTGCTTGAGCAGTTCTTC

j_call: TRBJ2-5
d_call: NA
v_call: TRBV6-7
clone_size: NA
cdr3_aa: CVSSYSGTQYF
cdr3_nt: TGTGTCAGCAGTTACTCAGGGACCCAGTACTTC

j_call: TRBJ2-5
d_call: TRBD2
v_call: TRBV7-2
clone_size: few
cdr3_aa: CASSQLGLAVTGETQYF
cdr3_nt: TGTGCCAGCAGCCAACTGGGACTAGCGGTAACCGGGGAGACCCAGTACTTC

j_call: TRBJ2-7
d_call: NA
v_call: TRBV21-1
clone_size: NA
cdr3_aa: CARRDCTSNEQYF
cdr3_nt: TGTGCCCGTCGTGATTGTACGTCTAACGAGCAGTACTTC

j_call: TRBJ2-5
d_call: NA
v_call: TRBV7-9
clone_size: NA
cdr3_aa: CASSANVNEQYF
cdr3_nt: TGTGCCAGCAGCGCAAACGTCAATGAGCAGTACTTC

j_call: TRBJ1-6
d_call: NA
v_call: TRBV27
clone_size: NA
cdr3_aa: CASSWGARNSPLHF
cdr3_nt: TGTGCCAGCAGCTGGGGGGCCCGAAATTCACCCCTCCACTTT

j_call: TRBJ2-7
d_call: NA
v_call: TRBV27
clone_size: few
cdr3_aa: CASSLSLKGRTSYEQYF
cdr3_nt: TGTGCCAGCAGTTTATCCCTCAAAGGCAGGACCTCCTACGAGCAGTACTTC

j_call: TRBJ2-4
d_call: TRBD2
v_call: TRBV10-3
clone_size: NA
cdr3_aa: CAISEGREQYF
cdr3_nt: TGTGCCATCAGTGAAGGGAGGGAGCAGTACTTC

j_call: TRBJ2-5
d_call: NA
v_call: TRBV5-6
clone_size: NA
cdr3_aa: CASSSRGAETQYF
cdr3_nt: TGTGCCAGCAGCTCTCGAGGCGCAGAGACCCAGTACTTC

j_call: TRBJ2-1
d_call: TRBD2
v_call: TRBV28
clone_size: NA
cdr3_aa: CASSWLAGAYNEQFF
cdr3_nt: TGTGCCAGCAGTTGGCTAGCGGGGGCCTACAATGAGCAGTTCTTC

j_call: TRBJ2-4
d_call: TRBD1
v_call: TRBV12-3/TRBV12-4
clone_size: NA
cdr3_aa: CASRSRDRRDIQYF
cdr3_nt: TGTGCCAGCAGAAGCCGGGACAGAAGGGACATTCAGTACTTC

j_call: TRBJ2-5
d_call: NA
v_call: TRBV5-5
clone_size: NA
cdr3_aa: CASSLVRGWENNEQYF
cdr3_nt: TGTGCCAGCAGCTTGGTACGGGGATGGGAAAACAATGAGCAGTACTTC

j_call: TRBJ2-3
d_call: NA
v_call: TRBV7-2
clone_size: few
cdr3_aa: CASSPPRVRNTDTQYF
cdr3_nt: TGTGCCAGCAGCCCCCCCAGGGTCAGGAACACAGATACGCAGTATTTT

j_call: TRBJ1-2
d_call: NA
v_call: TRBV7-2
clone_size: NA
cdr3_aa: CASSFSGGRGSPYYGYTF
cdr3_nt: TGTGCCAGCAGCTTTTCTGGGGGTAGGGGAAGCCCTTACTATGGCTACACCTTC

j_call: TRBJ2-5
d_call: NA
v_call: TRBV27
clone_size: NA
cdr3_aa: CASSLSTGRGETQYF
cdr3_nt: TGTGCCAGCAGTTTATCTACGGGGAGGGGGGAGACCCAGTACTTC

j_call: TRBJ2-1
d_call: TRBD2
v_call: TRBV20-1
clone_size: NA
cdr3_aa: CSARDYRTSGQETQFF
cdr3_nt: TGCAGTGCTAGAGATTATAGGACTAGCGGGCAAGAGACCCAGTTCTTC

j_call: TRBJ1-1
d_call: NA
v_call: TRBV10-3
clone_size: once
cdr3_aa: CAMAGSVNTEAFF
cdr3_nt: TGTGCCATGGCAGGGAGTGTGAACACTGAAGCTTTCTTT

j_call: TRBJ2-5
d_call: TRBD2
v_call: TRBV7-2
clone_size: NA
cdr3_aa: CASSPPGLAGGVETQYF
cdr3_nt: TGTGCCAGCAGCCCCCCGGGACTAGCGGGAGGTGTAGAGACCCAGTACTTC

j_call: TRBJ2-7
d_call: NA
v_call: TRBV30
clone_size: NA
cdr3_aa: CAWRGDQPSYEQYF
cdr3_nt: TGTGCCTGGAGAGGCGACCAGCCCTCCTACGAGCAGTACTTC

j_call: TRBJ2-5
d_call: NA
v_call: TRBV6-5
clone_size: NA
cdr3_aa: CASSYFGGRETQYF
cdr3_nt: TGTGCCAGCAGTTACTTCGGGGGACGGGAGACCCAGTACTTC

j_call: TRBJ2-7
d_call: NA
v_call: TRBV14
clone_size: NA
cdr3_aa: CASSRITPTGNYEQYF
cdr3_nt: TGTGCCAGCAGCCGAATAACTCCGACAGGAAACTACGAGCAGTACTTC